This T cell receptor (beta chain) derives from a study of regulatory T cells in long-lasting Graves disease. Indicated time point: newly diagnosed GD, antithyroid drugs for less than 3 months. PBMC RNA served as the TCR library source. This clonotype was seen ten or more times. What it binds is not known. Germline CDR1 and CDR2: SGDLS and YYNGEE. The CDR3 covers 16 residues. With 4 bases removed from V and 0 bases from J, the gap between germline ends came to 13 bases. The study, taken as a whole, reports: Patients with persistent Graves' had lower TCR diversity than newly diagnosed patients. Repertoires from persistent disease leaned toward TRBV28, TRBJ1-2 and TRBJ2-5.

Construction of TCR beta libraries relied on iRepertoire HTBI primers and on Arm-PCR targeting CDR3 regions. As handled by the study authors: Identified across the samples were around 62 TRBV segments and roughly 14 TRBJ segments. From the multiplex PCR reads, TCRdb called clonotypes with MiXCR, one entry per CDR3 protein. The V and J calls shown here were made by TCRdb, not taken from the authors' results. Of under 300,000 distinct CDR3 sequences listed, 15% to 20% are singletons. This sample also appeared in a second study, on T cells in Graves' hyperthyroidism and ophthalmopathy. That investigation notes: Blood shared most expanded thyroid clonotypes above 0.001.

The rearrangement joins TRBV9 to TRBJ2-2; D is tentatively TRBD1 or TRBD2 (5 bases each). This sequence was found in a woman in her twenties or thirties with Graves disease. The source was peripheral blood mononuclear cells (PBMCs), collected at new diagnosis, from a patient treated with antithyroid drugs. CDR3 nucleotides: TGTGCCAGCAGCTATACCCAGGGAGCGAACACCGGGGAGCTGTTTTTT. This translates into CASSYTQGANTGELFF.